Following are 5 T cell receptor beta chains from one sample sequenced in a study of glioma-infiltrating T cells. Using RNA template, CDR3s of TCR alpha and beta were amplified with iRepertoire arm-PCR. TCRdb re-called the multiplex PCR reads through MiXCR, storing one row per CDR3 protein. This table has about 4,900 distinct CDR3 sequences, 30% to 35% appearing once. Material: glioma tissue, nonneoplastic brain tissue, or PBMCs (not recorded which). All receptors come from a human donor with low-grade glioma or glioblastoma, undergoing nonglioma brain surgery, or in good health (not recorded which).

The sample holds many counts of this clonotype. The CDR3, as DNA: TGTGCCAGCAGCCGACTAGGCGATGAGCAGTTCTTC. Translating gives CASSRLGDEQFF. This chain joins TRBV3-1 and TRBJ2-1, with D possibly matching TRBD2 (6 bases). Per germline, CDR1 LGHDT and CDR2 YNNKEL (reference sequence). V was cut by 4 bases and J by 8 bases, with 9 bases left in between. This CDR3 comprises 12 residues.

This clonotype was seen ten or more times. The DNA for the CDR3 is TGTGCCAGCAGCCAAGAACTGCAGTCCTACGAGCAGTACTTC. This translates into CASSQELQSYEQYF. This chain uses TRBV4-2 with TRBJ2-7; D not certain. This CDR3 has 14 amino acids. The V gene's germline CDR1 is LGHNA and CDR2 YNFKEQ. Between the trimmed V and J ends, which lost 0 bases and 1 base, there was a span of 7 bases.

CDR3 coding DNA: TGTGCCAGCAGTGTAAGGGACACCTACAATGAGCAGTTCTTC. Its translation is CASSVRDTYNEQFF. This rearrangement joins TRBV27 to TRBJ2-1; tentative D call: TRBD1 (6 bases). From germline, CDR1 is MNHEY and CDR2 SMNVEV (reference sequence). This CDR3 has 14 amino acids. Between the trimmed V and J ends, which lost 5 bases and 2 bases, there was a span of 10 bases.

The chain employs TRBV27 and TRBJ2-1; D might be TRBD2 (7 bases). The CDR3 runs 13 residues. The germline V gene has CDR1 MNHEY and CDR2 SMNVEV (reference sequence). The V end lost 4 bases, the J end lost 7 bases, and 11 bases lay between the germline ends. CDR3 nucleotides: TGTGCCAGCAGTTCGCGGGGGCGAAATGAGCAGTTCTTC. Translation gives CASSSRGRNEQFF.

As regards this clonotype: The conserved phenylalanine or tryptophan normally closing the CDR3 is absent here, so this likely arose from a read error. The DNA is left out, because the CDR3 cannot be placed on it with certainty; the CDR3 is given as TCRdb lists it. The CDR3 protein is CASSYRPTNEQSS. V usage is TRBV6-9 and J usage is TRBJ2-1. Germline assignment: CDR1 MNHGY and CDR2 SVAAGI. Both ends counted, the CDR3 spans 13 residues.